A selection of T cell receptor beta chains follows, all from one sample in a study of OX40 agonist ivuxolimab in advanced cancers. Using immunoSEQ multiplex PCR, the repertoire was profiled, and TCRdb retains in-frame clones only, with some absent. The table shows over 95,000 clones, with approximately 90% occurring only once. Material: CD4+ or CD8+ T cells sorted from blood, obtained in a trial of the OX40 agonist ivuxolimab. The receptors come from an adult with an advanced solid tumor such as melanoma, head and neck, liver or kidney cancer. Both conserved end residues are part of each CDR3. The D gene is left open where the match is weak. Clone size, where shown, is once, few, many, or a class for clones that have expanded.

>-|TRBJ2-5|-|TRBV7-7
TGTGCTAGCAGCCCGACCCCCGGGTGGGCCCAGTACTTC
CASSPTPGWAQYF
>-|TRBJ1-3|TRBD1|TRBV28
TGTGCCAGCAGAGAGGGGACAGGCAGCTCTGGAAACACCATATATTTT
CASREGTGSSGNTIYF
>-|TRBJ2-5|-|TRBV7-9
TGTGCCAGCAGCTTGGATTTAGGGACCCAGTACTTC
CASSLDLGTQYF
>-|TRBJ2-3|-|TRBV9
TGTGCCAGCAGCCCAAGCACAGATACGCAGTATTTT
CASSPSTDTQYF
>-|TRBJ1-1|-|TRBV5-1
TGCGCCAGCAGCTTGGATGCTGGGGGCACTGAAGCTTTCTTT
CASSLDAGGTEAFF
>-|TRBJ2-3|TRBD2|TRBV7-2
TGTGCCAGCAGCTGGCGGGGGGTTGTTAGCACAGATACGCAGTATTTT
CASSWRGVVSTDTQYF
>-|TRBJ2-6|TRBD1|TRBV5-1
TGCGCCAGCAGCAGGGGACAGGGGTCAGGGGCCAACGTCCTGACTTTC
CASSRGQGSGANVLTF
>-|TRBJ1-2|TRBD1|TRBV5-6
TGTGCCAGCAGCTCTGACAGGGTGAACTATGGCTACACCTTC
CASSSDRVNYGYTF
>-|TRBJ1-2|TRBD1|TRBV19
TGTGCCAGTTTTCCCCGGGACAGAGGACCGAGGGGCTACACCTTC
CASFPRDRGPRGYTF
>once|TRBJ2-5|-|TRBV10-3
TGTGCCATCAGTGACGCGACTAGACTACAGGAGACCCAGTACTTC
CAISDATRLQETQYF